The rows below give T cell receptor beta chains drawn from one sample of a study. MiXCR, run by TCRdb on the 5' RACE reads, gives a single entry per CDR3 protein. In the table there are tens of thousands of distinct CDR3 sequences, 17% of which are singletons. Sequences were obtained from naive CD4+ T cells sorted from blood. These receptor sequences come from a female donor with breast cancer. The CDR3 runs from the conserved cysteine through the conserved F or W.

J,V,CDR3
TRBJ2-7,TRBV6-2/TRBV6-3,CATATNSYEQYF
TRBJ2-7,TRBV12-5,CASGLEASGISYEQYF
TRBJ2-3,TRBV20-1,CSASLAGGSTDTQYF
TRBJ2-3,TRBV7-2,CASSLRQATDTQYF
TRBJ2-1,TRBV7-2,CASSLASGSFDEQFF
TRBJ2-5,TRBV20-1,CSARDGGRATEETQYF
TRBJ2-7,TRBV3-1,CASSQDRLALYEQYF
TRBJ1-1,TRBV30,CAWSTTASTEAFF
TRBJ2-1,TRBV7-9,CASGNRGRGSYNEQFF
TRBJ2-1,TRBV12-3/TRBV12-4,CASSLVTSGMWAYNEQFF
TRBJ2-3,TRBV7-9,CASSLGAVTDTQYF
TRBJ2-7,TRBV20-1,CSAPRGTSYEQYF
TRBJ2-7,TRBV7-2,CASSFRGGTGVREQYF
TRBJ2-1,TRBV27,CASVGRGSYNEQFF
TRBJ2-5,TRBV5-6,CASSLTGPLGETQYF
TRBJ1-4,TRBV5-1,CASSFKAGINEKLFF
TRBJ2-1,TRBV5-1,CASSLVGRADNEQFF
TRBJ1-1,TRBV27,CASTPRRVRQKQNTEAFF